Listed below are T cell receptor beta chains from one sample, sequenced in a study of cytomegalovirus exposure and HLA in healthy donors. Profiled with immunoSEQ multiplex PCR; TCRdb holds only in-frame clones, not every one. The profile shows some 200,000 clones, over 70% of them singletons. The sample consisted of PBMCs. The receptors stem from a man in his forties or fifties in good health and CMV-seronegative. Each CDR3 is given with its conserved first and last residue. The D gene is left open where the match is weak. Size is omitted from some rows. Given values are once, few, many or a class for expanded clones.

TRBV7-2	NA	TRBJ1-1	NA	TGTGCCAGCAGCTTATCAGGTTTGACCACTGAAGCTTTCTTT	CASSLSGLTTEAFF
TRBV15	NA	TRBJ1-5	NA	TGTGCCACCAGCAGAGATGGGGGGGGCAATCAGCCCCAGCATTTT	CATSRDGGGNQPQHF
TRBV9	NA	TRBJ1-4	TRBD1	TGTGCCAGCAGCGTAGGGCCAGGGGGTACCACCTTGGATGAAAAACTGTTTTTT	CASSVGPGGTTLDEKLFF
TRBV19	NA	TRBJ2-6	NA	TGTGCCAGTAGTATTCGCACTGTAGTCTCTGGGGCCAACGTCCTGACTTTC	CASSIRTVVSGANVLTF
TRBV18	NA	TRBJ1-1	NA	TGTGCCAGCTCACCAACTATCGCAGGGGCCGGAGCTTTCTTT	CASSPTIAGAGAFF
TRBV4-2	NA	TRBJ2-1	NA	TGTGCCAGCAGCCCAATTGCCAGGGGCGCCCACAATGAGCAGTTCTTC	CASSPIARGAHNEQFF
TRBV9	NA	TRBJ1-1	NA	TGTGCCAGCGGCAGCAGGGATACTGAAGCTTTCTTT	CASGSRDTEAFF
TRBV10-3	NA	TRBJ1-2	TRBD1	TGTGCCATCAACAAGGACAGGGACGACTATGGCTACACCTTC	CAINKDRDDYGYTF
TRBV7-2	NA	TRBJ2-1	TRBD1	TGTGCCAGCAGCTCGGTGGGACAGGGGATTGTAAATGAGCAGTTCTTC	CASSSVGQGIVNEQFF
TRBV7-6	NA	TRBJ2-7	TRBD1	TGTGCCAGCAGCATGGGGACAGGAATCGACGAGCAGTACTTC	CASSMGTGIDEQYF
TRBV4-2	few	TRBJ2-3	TRBD2	TGTGCCAGCAGCCAAGATCTAGCGGGGGGGCCAACAGATACGCAGTATTTT	CASSQDLAGGPTDTQYF
TRBV4-3	NA	TRBJ2-3	TRBD2	TGCGCCAGCAGCCACCTAAGCCCGGGGGGGCCAGATACGCAGTATTTT	CASSHLSPGGPDTQYF
TRBV7-9	NA	TRBJ2-5	NA	TGTGCCAGCAGCTTAATCTTGCAAGAGACCCAGTACTTC	CASSLILQETQYF
TRBV18	NA	TRBJ1-4	NA	TGTGCCAGCTCACCACCTTCGGGGGGAGATAATGAAAAACTGTTTTTT	CASSPPSGGDNEKLFF
TRBV30	NA	TRBJ2-7	NA	TGTGCCTGGTCCAGGGAACCCACTAATGAGCAGTACTTC	CAWSREPTNEQYF
TRBV7-2	NA	TRBJ1-4	NA	TGTGCCAGCAGCTTAGCGGGGGCGTCAACTAATGAAAAACTGTTTTTT	CASSLAGASTNEKLFF
TRBV19	once	TRBJ1-2	TRBD1	TGTGCCAGTAGTATAATGGGACAGGGATACTATGGCTACACCTTC	CASSIMGQGYYGYTF
TRBV19	NA	TRBJ1-1	NA	TGTGCCAGTAGTCCCTCTCTGGAGGGGAACACTGAAGCTTTCTTT	CASSPSLEGNTEAFF
TRBV27	NA	TRBJ1-1	TRBD1	TGTGCCAGCAGTTTTAACAGGGGTGAAGCTTTCTTT	CASSFNRGEAFF
TRBV7-9	NA	TRBJ2-2	TRBD1	TGTGCCAGCAGGGACAGGGGGCTTTCCGGGGAGCTGTTTTTT	CASRDRGLSGELFF
TRBV29-1	NA	TRBJ1-2	NA	TGCAGCGTCGCATCGACAGCTAACTATGGCTACACCTTC	CSVASTANYGYTF
TRBV20-1	NA	TRBJ1-1	NA	TGCAGTGCTCAGAAACAGAGTGAAGCTTTCTTT	CSAQKQSEAFF
TRBV18	few	TRBJ2-3	TRBD2	TGTGCCAGCTCACCACTGGCGGGGGGCCTCACAGATACGCAGTATTTT	CASSPLAGGLTDTQYF
TRBV6-1	NA	TRBJ2-7	NA	TGTGCCAGCAGTTTAGACAGAAATCTCTACGAGCAGTACTTC	CASSLDRNLYEQYF
TRBV4-3	NA	TRBJ2-2	TRBD1	TGCGCCAGCAGCCAACAGGGGGCGCTTGCCGGGGAGCTGTTTTTT	CASSQQGALAGELFF
TRBV6-6	NA	TRBJ1-2	NA	TGTGCCTACCGGCAGTCAAGCGGGTATGGCTACACCTTC	CAYRQSSGYGYTF
TRBV4-3	NA	TRBJ1-4	TRBD1	TGCGCCAGCAGCCATGACAGGGGAAGGGAAAAACTGTTTTTT	CASSHDRGREKLFF
TRBV27	NA	TRBJ1-1	TRBD1	TGTGCCAGCAGTCCCCTCGGGACAGGGATGAACACTGAAGCTTTCTTT	CASSPLGTGMNTEAFF
TRBV6-4	once	TRBJ1-1	NA	TGTGCCAGCAGTGACGACGGAGGGACGGTTGAAGCTTTCTTT	CASSDDGGTVEAFF